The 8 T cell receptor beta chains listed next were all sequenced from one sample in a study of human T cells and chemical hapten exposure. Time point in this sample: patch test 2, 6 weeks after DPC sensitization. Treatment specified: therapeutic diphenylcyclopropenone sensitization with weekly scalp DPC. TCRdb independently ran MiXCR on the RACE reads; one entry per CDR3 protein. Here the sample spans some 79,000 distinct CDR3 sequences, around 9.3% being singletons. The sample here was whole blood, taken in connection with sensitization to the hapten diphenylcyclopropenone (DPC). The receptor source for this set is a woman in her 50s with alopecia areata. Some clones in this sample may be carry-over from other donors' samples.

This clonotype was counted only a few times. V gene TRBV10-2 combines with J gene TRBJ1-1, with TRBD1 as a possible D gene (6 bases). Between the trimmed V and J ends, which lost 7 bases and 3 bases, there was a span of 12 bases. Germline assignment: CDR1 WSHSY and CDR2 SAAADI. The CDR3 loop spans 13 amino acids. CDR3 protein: CASTIPGDTEAFF. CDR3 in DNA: TGCGCCAGCACTATACCAGGGGACACTGAAGCTTTCTTT.

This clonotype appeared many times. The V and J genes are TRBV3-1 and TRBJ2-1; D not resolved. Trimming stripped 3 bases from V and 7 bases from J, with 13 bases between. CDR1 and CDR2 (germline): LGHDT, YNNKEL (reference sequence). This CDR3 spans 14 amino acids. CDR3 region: CASSQGRWYNEQFF. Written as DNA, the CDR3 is TGTGCCAGCAGCCAGGGAAGGTGGTATAATGAGCAGTTCTTC.

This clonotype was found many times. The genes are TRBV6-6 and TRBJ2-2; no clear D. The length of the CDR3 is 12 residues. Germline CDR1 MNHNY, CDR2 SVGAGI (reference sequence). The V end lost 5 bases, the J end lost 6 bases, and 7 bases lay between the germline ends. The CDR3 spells CASSDTPGELFF. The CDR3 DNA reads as TGTGCCAGCAGTGATACCCCCGGGGAGCTGTTTTTT.

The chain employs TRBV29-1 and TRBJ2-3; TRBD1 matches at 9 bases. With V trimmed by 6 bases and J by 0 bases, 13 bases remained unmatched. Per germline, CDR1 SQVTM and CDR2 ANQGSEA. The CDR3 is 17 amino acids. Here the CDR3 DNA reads TGCAGCGTGGCCGACAGGGGGTCTCTGATAAGCACAGATACGCAGTATTTT. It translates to CSVADRGSLISTDTQYF.

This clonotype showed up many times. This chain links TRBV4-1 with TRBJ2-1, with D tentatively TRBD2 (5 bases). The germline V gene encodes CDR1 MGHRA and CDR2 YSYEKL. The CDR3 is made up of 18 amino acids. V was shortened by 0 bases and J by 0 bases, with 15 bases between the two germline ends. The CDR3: CASSQDFASSFSYNEQFF. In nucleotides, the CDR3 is TGCGCCAGCAGCCAAGATTTTGCTAGCTCTTTCTCCTACAATGAGCAGTTCTTC.

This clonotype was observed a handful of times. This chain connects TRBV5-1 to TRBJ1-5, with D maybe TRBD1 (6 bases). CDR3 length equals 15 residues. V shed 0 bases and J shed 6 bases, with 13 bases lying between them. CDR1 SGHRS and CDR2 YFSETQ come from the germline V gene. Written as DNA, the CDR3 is TGCGCCAGCAGCTTGGTGCCAGGGGCGGGTCAGCCCCAGCATTTT. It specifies CASSLVPGAGQPQHF.

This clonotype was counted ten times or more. DNA for the CDR3: TGTGCCAGCAGCTTAGCGTGGAAGCGGGACGGGGAGCAGTACTTC. Protein sequence: CASSLAWKRDGEQYF. The rearrangement joins TRBV7-2 to TRBJ2-7; 7 nucleotides align to TRBD2. The V segment lost 0 bases and the J segment 7 bases; nucleotides outside the gene matches: 9. CDR3 length equals 15 residues. CDR1 and CDR2 from the germline V gene are SGHTA and FQGNSA.

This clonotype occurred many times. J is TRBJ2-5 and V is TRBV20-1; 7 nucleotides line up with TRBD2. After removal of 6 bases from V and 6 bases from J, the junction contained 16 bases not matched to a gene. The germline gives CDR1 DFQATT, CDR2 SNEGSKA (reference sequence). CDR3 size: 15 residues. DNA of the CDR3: TGCAGTGCGGCTGTTGTCGGCGGGAGTTGGAAGACCCAGTACTTC. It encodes CSAAVVGGSWKTQYF.